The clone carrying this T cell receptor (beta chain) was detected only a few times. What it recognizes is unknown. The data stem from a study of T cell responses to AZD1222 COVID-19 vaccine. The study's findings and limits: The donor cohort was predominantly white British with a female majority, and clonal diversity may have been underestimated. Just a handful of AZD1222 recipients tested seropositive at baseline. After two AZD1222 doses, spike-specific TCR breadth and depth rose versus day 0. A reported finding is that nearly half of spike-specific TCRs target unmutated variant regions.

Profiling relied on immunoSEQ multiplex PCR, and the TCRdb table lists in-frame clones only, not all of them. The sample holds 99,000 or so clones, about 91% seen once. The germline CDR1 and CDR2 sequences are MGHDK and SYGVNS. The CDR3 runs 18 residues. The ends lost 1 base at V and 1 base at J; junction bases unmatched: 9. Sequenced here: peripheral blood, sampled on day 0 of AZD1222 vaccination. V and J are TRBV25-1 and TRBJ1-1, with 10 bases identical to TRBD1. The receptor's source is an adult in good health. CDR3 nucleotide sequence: TGTGCCAGCAGTGAATTAAGCGGGACAGGGGCCTGGAACACTGAAGCTTTCTTT. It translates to CASSELSGTGAWNTEAFF.